Presented here are 11 T cell receptor beta chains from one specimen sequenced in a study of response to subunit inactivated influenza vaccine. TCRdb called the RT-PCR reads again in MiXCR, with one record for every CDR3 protein. Of 610,000 or so distinct CDR3 sequences in the sample, roughly 15% were seen once. The material was PBMCs from blood, obtained 11 to 12 days after vaccination. All receptors derive from a man in his fifties or sixties who received an inactivated influenza vaccine.

This clonotype was seen a few times. The chain joins TRBV12-3 or TRBV12-4 to TRBJ2-5; D is perhaps TRBD1 (6 bases). The V end was cut by 4 bases, the J end by 2 bases, with 11 bases between. The CDR3 length is 14 residues. The CDR3: CASSSQGWQETQYF. Here the CDR3 DNA reads TGTGCCAGCAGTTCCCAGGGGTGGCAAGAGACCCAGTACTTC.

The V call is TRBV25-1, the J call TRBJ2-5; tentative D call: TRBD1 (6 bases). The V end lost 2 bases, the J end lost 0 bases, and 10 bases lay between the germline ends. The CDR3 extends over 15 amino acids. Germline V gene lookup returns CDR1 MGHDK and CDR2 SYGVNS. The CDR3 sequence is CASSEGTNYQETQYF. DNA for the CDR3: TGTGCCAGCAGTGAAGGGACAAACTACCAAGAGACCCAGTACTTC.

The chain is built from TRBV20-1 and TRBJ2-2; 9 positions agree with TRBD1. V gave up 6 bases and J gave up 6 bases; unmatched junction bases: 11. CDR1 DFQATT and CDR2 SNEGSKA come from the germline V gene (reference sequence). This CDR3 spans 15 amino acids. In DNA, the CDR3 is TGCAGTGCCTTACCGGGGACAGGGTTCCCCGGGGAGCTGTTTTTT. Amino acids: CSALPGTGFPGELFF.

This clonotype was counted ten times or more. The V and J genes are TRBV20-1 and TRBJ2-1, with D possibly TRBD2 on 7 matching bases. CDR1 DFQATT and CDR2 SNEGSKA come from the germline V gene (reference sequence). This CDR3 has 11 residues. V shed 1 base and J shed 10 bases, with 8 bases lying between them. The CDR3 here is CSARGGGEQFF. DNA for the CDR3: TGCAGTGCTAGAGGGGGGGGCGAGCAGTTCTTC.

The chain is built from TRBV29-1 and TRBJ1-5, with 9 bases that match TRBD1. The CDR3 is made up of 14 amino acids. Trimming cost V 6 bases and J 6 bases; bases outside gene matches: 9. Germline V gene data show CDR1 as SQVTM and CDR2 as ANQGSEA. The CDR3 loop is CSVAIGTGLQPQHF. The DNA for the CDR3 is TGCAGCGTAGCAATTGGGACAGGGCTTCAGCCCCAGCATTTT.

The chain links TRBV6-1 to TRBJ2-7; TRBD2 is a possible D gene (6 bases). V lost 7 bases, J lost 6 bases, and 16 bases lay in between. Per the germline V gene, CDR1 is MNHNS and CDR2 is SASEGT. CDR3 length: 13 amino acids. The CDR3 is CASKDSGGVEQYF. The CDR3 nucleotides read TGTGCCAGCAAGGATAGCGGAGGGGTCGAGCAGTACTTC.

This chain connects TRBV5-1 to TRBJ2-1; 9 bases line up with TRBD1. Per germline, CDR1 SGHRS and CDR2 YFSETQ. This CDR3 region has 14 residues. The V gene end was trimmed by 4 bases and the J gene end by 6 bases; junction bases not matched to a gene: 5. This chain's CDR3 is CASSPGTGTNEQFF. DNA for the CDR3: TGCGCCAGCAGCCCCGGGACAGGGACCAATGAGCAGTTCTTC.

The table lists this clonotype with many counts. The chain carries TRBV29-1 and TRBJ2-1; the match to TRBD1 covers 7 bases. The V gene's germline CDR1 is SQVTM and CDR2 ANQGSEA. The CDR3 spans 14 residues. V was pared by 7 bases and J by 0 bases, with 6 bases of the junction left unmatched. Here the CDR3 DNA reads TGCAGCGCCGAGGACAGGTTCTCCTACAATGAGCAGTTCTTC. It codes for CSAEDRFSYNEQFF.

This sequence joins TRBV6-2 or TRBV6-3 and TRBJ2-1; D is unclear. Germline CDR1 and CDR2: MNHEY and SVGEGT. Trimming removed 5 bases from V and 2 bases from J, with 10 bases in between. This CDR3 spans 14 amino acids. CDR3 in amino acids: CASSPREAYNEQFF. The CDR3, as DNA: TGTGCCAGCAGTCCCCGTGAGGCCTACAATGAGCAGTTCTTC.

This chain links TRBV20-1 with TRBJ2-1; no reliable D call. There are 15 residues in the CDR3. Trimming stripped 0 bases from V and 4 bases from J, with 13 bases between. Germline assignment: CDR1 DFQATT and CDR2 SNEGSKA (reference sequence). As DNA, the CDR3 is TGCAGTGCTAGAGACGGACCTAGTCCTTACAATGAGCAGTTCTTC. Protein product: CSARDGPSPYNEQFF.

Ten or more counts support this clonotype. The J gene is TRBJ1-5, the V gene TRBV6-2 or TRBV6-3, with 7 nucleotides matching TRBD1. Germline values: CDR1 MNHEY, CDR2 SVGEGT. The CDR3 spans 16 residues. Losses at the gene ends were 2 bases for V and 12 bases for J; bases not matched to a gene: 16. Here the CDR3 reads CASSYAYGQEILLQHF. The CDR3 DNA follows: TGTGCCAGCAGTTACGCCTATGGACAGGAGATTTTGCTCCAGCATTTT.